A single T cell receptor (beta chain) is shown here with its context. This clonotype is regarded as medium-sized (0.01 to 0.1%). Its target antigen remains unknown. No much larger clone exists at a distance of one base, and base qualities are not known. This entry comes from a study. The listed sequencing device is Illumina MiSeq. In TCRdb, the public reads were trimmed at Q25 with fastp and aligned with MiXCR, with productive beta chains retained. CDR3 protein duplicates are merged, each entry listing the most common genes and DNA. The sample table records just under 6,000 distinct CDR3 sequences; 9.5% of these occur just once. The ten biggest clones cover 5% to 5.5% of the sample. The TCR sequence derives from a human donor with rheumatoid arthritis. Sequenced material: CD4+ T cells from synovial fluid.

The CDR3 protein is CSVVLGTSGGGETQYF. The nucleotide sequence reads as follows: TGCAGCGTTGTTTTGGGAACTAGCGGGGGCGGGGAGACCCAGTACTTC. The sequence links TRBV29-1 to TRBJ2-5, and TRBD2 aligns with 11 junction nucleotides. The junction shows trimming of 4 bases on V and 5 bases on J, and the gene matches do not reach 12 bases of it. The germline V gene specifies SQVTM as CDR1 and ANQGSEA as CDR2. The CDR3 sequence holds 16 residues, the cysteine and phenylalanine included. Of all the DNA, just the CDR3 is kept, 48 bases in frame from base 1.